Described below is a single TCR beta chain sequence and its context. Its antigen remains unknown. The library gave individual cDNA molecules unique molecular identifiers. TCRdb independently ran MiXCR on the RACE reads; one entry per CDR3 protein. The sample includes 200,000 to 300,000 distinct CDR3 sequences, about 9.4% of them seen just once. This sample is drawn from a study of human T cells and chemical hapten exposure. Study-wide results and limits: The formation of large CDR3 similarity clusters by expanded TCRs significantly exceeded that of controls.

The CDR3 contains 13 residues. The germline V gene encodes CDR1 SGHTA and CDR2 FQGNSA. V lost 5 bases to trimming and J lost 4 bases; unmatched junction nucleotides: 3. Time point given: pre-sensitization, week 0. Treatment in this sample: therapeutic diphenylcyclopropenone sensitization with weekly scalp DPC. This specimen was whole blood, taken in connection with sensitization to the hapten diphenylcyclopropenone (DPC). The chain joins TRBV7-2 to TRBJ1-1; 8 bases agree with TRBD1. The receptor was derived from a woman in her thirties or forties with alopecia areata. Some clones in this sample may be carry-over from other donors' samples. CDR3 coding DNA: TGTGCCAGCAGCCCGGACAGGGCCACTGAAGCTTTCTTT. Translated, it gives CASSPDRATEAFF. Looking up the rest from reference TRBV7-2 and TRBJ1-1 gives the full variable domain: GAGVSQSPSNKVTEKGKDVELRCDPISGHTALYWYRQSLGQGLEFLIYFQGNSAPDKSGLPSDRFSAERTGGSVSTLTIQRTQQEDSAVYLCASSPDRATEAFFGQGTRLTVV.